This paragraph reports one TCR beta chain. Its antigen remains unidentified. This sample is drawn from a study of T cells expressing NK-cell markers (TCRdb year 2020). About the investigation overall: Three sorted T-cell subsets (CD3+CD56+NKG2C+, CD3+CD56+NKG2C- and CD3+CD56-NKG2C+) from about 8 donors had their TCR beta-chain repertoires profiled. Seven of the eight sequenced donors were HCMV-seropositive and one was HCMV-seronegative. The study sequenced eight donors, all healthy volunteers chosen at random: three men and five women. Sequencing of the libraries produced 2 x 150 bp reads on Illumina HiSeq 2000/2500, MiSeq or NextSeq. What the authors observed across the whole study: For five or six donors, the dominant CD3+CD56+NKG2C+ clonotypes were among the top 10 CD8+ clonotypes and accounted for 1.0-7.0% of CD8+ T cells. Those dominant clonotypes were again the most abundant among CD3+CD56-NKG2C+ cells in several donors, at 28.3-60.1%. It remained unclear whether the expanded NKG2C-expressing T cell clones were specific for HCMV antigens.

The CDR3 numbers 15 residues from cysteine through phenylalanine. Only the protein is on record. In the germline V gene (reference sequence), CDR1 corresponds to SSHAT and CDR2 to FNYEAQ. HCMV-specific IgG was detected in serum with a commercial ELISA kit to determine HCMV serostatus. Peripheral blood mononuclear cells were isolated from blood by Ficoll density gradient centrifugation. This sample was sequenced with an Illumina HiSeq 2000. TCR beta cDNA libraries were made by 5'RACE template switching that added a universal primer site and unique molecular identifiers. cDNA synthesis was primed from the TCR beta constant segment, followed by two successive PCR amplification steps. As for the original processing: MIGEC was used to demultiplex reads and group reads by UMI, and MiTCR was used to assemble and quantify clonotypes. Only TCR cDNA sequences supported by at least two reads were kept to exclude erroneous sequences. The tcR package was used for downstream repertoire analysis, with clonotypes matched between fractions based on CDR3 nucleotide sequence plus V segment. VDJmatch was used to annotate antigen specificity against VDJdb, with one amino acid substitution in CDR3 allowed. Once TCRdb had reprocessed the reads, it stored one entry per CDR3 protein sequence and supplied no DNA. These V and J calls are TCRdb output, not the study's own analysis. The sample table records 200,000 to 300,000 distinct CDR3 sequences. The ten most abundant clones make up approximately 0.42% of the sample.

Sequencing was performed on blood T cells: a sorted CD56 or NKG2C T cell subset, CD4+ or CD8+ T cells, or bulk PBMC T cells (not recorded which). This sequence originates from a man aged 18 to 30 in good health. Donor details come from another sample of the same person, matched by shared clones. Recombination connected TRBV7-7 to TRBJ2-3; TCRdb outputs TRBD1, but without DNA this stays unchecked. The CDR3: CASSLGAVFTDTQYF. The CDR3 plus the reference TRBV7-7 and TRBJ2-3 genes for the other parts give the full variable domain: GAGVSQSPRYKVTKRGQDVTLRCDPISSHATLYWYQQALGQGPEFLTYFNYEAQPDKSGLPSDRFSAERPEGSISTLTIQRTEQRDSAMYRCASSLGAVFTDTQYFGPGTRLTVL.